This paragraph reports one T cell receptor (beta chain). Germline V gene data show CDR1 as SGHNT and CDR2 as YENEEA. The CDR3 covers 13 residues. Trimming left V 4 bases short and J 3 bases short, with 8 bases between. This specimen comes from a study of shared clonotypes between healthy human individuals. Profiled with immunoSEQ multiplex PCR; TCRdb holds only in-frame clones, not every one. The sample lists more than 550,000 clones; approximately 77% were seen once. V is TRBV11-3 and J is TRBJ2-3; D is perhaps TRBD1 (5 bases). This TCR came from a woman aged 30 to 39 in good health. Sequencing was carried out using memory CD4+ T cells sorted from blood. Subset meaning: CD45RA-negative fraction. This CDR3 reads CASSSPGTDTQYF. CDR3 coding DNA: TGTGCCAGCAGCTCCCCAGGGACAGATACGCAGTATTTT.